These 28 T cell receptor beta chains came from one sample sequenced in a study of Tregs in tolerant kidney transplant recipients. The protocol was immunoSEQ multiplex PCR, while the TCRdb copy is restricted to in-frame clones and leaves out a portion. There are around 43,000 clones in the sample; about 90% occur only once, and about 0.71% lies in the top ten. Sequenced input: Tregs from blood. These receptors all come from a human donor in good health.

CDR3: CASKTTGGYGYTF. The DNA of the CDR3 is TGTGCCAGCAAAACGACAGGGGGCTATGGCTACACCTTC. The chain links TRBV2 to TRBJ1-2; 9 bases are a match to TRBD1. The ends lost 7 bases at V and 4 bases at J; junction bases unmatched: 4. The CDR3 runs 13 residues. The V gene's germline CDR1 is SNHLY and CDR2 FYNNEI.

The V call is TRBV18, the J call TRBJ2-7; D is unclear. The CDR3 contains 13 residues. The V end was cut by 3 bases, the J end by 3 bases, with 9 bases between. The germline gives CDR1 KGHSH, CDR2 LQKENI. The chain's CDR3 is CASSPPNGYEQYF. Written as DNA, the CDR3 is TGTGCCAGCTCACCGCCGAATGGCTACGAGCAGTACTTC.

The V and J genes are TRBV29-1 and TRBJ1-2, with D perhaps TRBD1 (6 bases). The CDR3 spans 13 residues. V was trimmed by 6 bases and J by 2 bases, leaving 13 bases between them. Germline CDR1 is SQVTM and CDR2 is ANQGSEA. The CDR3 here is CSVVTGMNYGYTF. The CDR3, as DNA: TGCAGCGTCGTGACAGGAATGAACTATGGCTACACCTTC.

CDR3 in DNA: TGTGCCAGCAGTTTGCCGGCCAGGGGCGGCTATGGCTACACCTTC. This encodes CASSLPARGGYGYTF. The chain combines TRBV28 with TRBJ1-2; D is possibly TRBD1 (6 bases). CDR1 is MDHEN, CDR2 SYDVKM, per germline. Trimming pared 3 bases from V and 4 bases from J, leaving 15 bases between. CDR3 length equals 15 residues.

The rearrangement uses TRBV27 and TRBJ1-1, with 8 nucleotides matching TRBD1. V lost 7 bases to trimming and J lost 7 bases; unmatched junction nucleotides: 17. The CDR3 has 16 residues. CDR1 MNHEY and CDR2 SMNVEV come from the germline V gene (reference sequence). The CDR3, as DNA: TGTGCCAGCAAGGCGGGGGCAGGGGGCACTTTTTTTGAAGCTTTCTTT. It encodes CASKAGAGGTFFEAFF.

The chain has TRBV6-5 and TRBJ1-2; D gene ambiguous. Germline values: CDR1 MNHEY, CDR2 SVGAGI. The CDR3 runs 15 residues. V lost 4 bases, J lost 0 bases, and 12 bases lay in between. CDR3 residues: CASSSRGTANYGYTF. The CDR3, as DNA: TGTGCCAGCAGTTCCCGAGGAACGGCTAACTATGGCTACACCTTC.

This chain connects TRBV4-2 to TRBJ2-7; 7 bases fit TRBD1. Per the germline V gene, CDR1 is LGHNA and CDR2 is YNFKEQ. Trimming took 3 bases from V and 3 from J; bases not matched to a gene: 11. The CDR3 is 16 residues long. The CDR3 nucleotides are TGTGCCAGCAGCCAGGGACAGCAAGTCCCTCTCTACGAGCAGTACTTC. It is translated as CASSQGQQVPLYEQYF.

The chain is built from TRBV2 and TRBJ2-1; 10 bases map to TRBD2. V shed 8 bases, J shed 2 bases, and the junction held 3 bases outside the gene matches. This CDR3 is built from 14 residues. Germline assignment: CDR1 SNHLY and CDR2 FYNNEI. The CDR3 region is CASVLAGTYNEQFF. DNA of the CDR3: TGTGCCAGCGTACTAGCGGGAACCTACAATGAGCAGTTCTTC.

CDR3 coding DNA: TGTGCCACATTGGGCGCCGGCGGGCCTAATGAAAAACTGTTTTTT. This codes for CATLGAGGPNEKLFF. The rearrangement links TRBV15 to TRBJ1-4; D unresolved. From germline, CDR1 is LNHNV and CDR2 YYDKDF (reference sequence). This CDR3 region has 15 residues. V was pared by 9 bases and J by 3 bases, with 17 bases between.

The V and J genes are TRBV5-1 and TRBJ1-4, with D unresolved. Germline CDR1 reads SGHRS; CDR2 reads YFSETQ. The CDR3 is made up of 13 amino acids. Between the trimmed V and J ends, which lost 5 bases and 8 bases, there was a span of 13 bases. The CDR3 DNA is TGCGCCAGCAGTCTCCGGGTTAAGGAAAAACTGTTTTTT. It specifies CASSLRVKEKLFF.

The rearrangement uses TRBV5-1 and TRBJ1-4, with D possibly TRBD1 on 5 matching bases. Germline CDR1 reads SGHRS; CDR2 reads YFSETQ. V lost 0 bases, J lost 5 bases, and 11 bases lay in between. The CDR3 totals 15 residues. CDR3 bases: TGCGCCAGCAGCTTGGCCGGGGGGGTCAATGAAAAACTGTTTTTT. Translated, it gives CASSLAGGVNEKLFF.

This chain connects TRBV5-4 to TRBJ1-3; a possible D gene is TRBD1 (5 bases). The CDR3 is made up of 16 amino acids. The germline CDR1 and CDR2 sequences are SGHNT and YYREEE (reference sequence). Trimming took 1 base from V and 0 from J, leaving 11 bases between them. The CDR3 region has the DNA TGTGCCAGCAGCTTGCAAGGACAAAGCTCTGGAAACACCATATATTTT. This sequence encodes CASSLQGQSSGNTIYF.

The rearrangement links TRBV30 to TRBJ2-5; a possible D gene is TRBD1 (5 bases). Germline CDR1 reads GTSNPN; CDR2 reads SVGIG (reference sequence). The CDR3 runs 14 residues. V lost 0 bases and J lost 5, with 13 bases in between. As DNA, the CDR3 is TGTGCCTGGAGTGTCTCGAGTTCAGGGGAGACCCAGTACTTC. Translation gives CAWSVSSSGETQYF.

The rearrangement links TRBV7-3 to TRBJ1-1; 10 bases fit TRBD1. Germline assignment: CDR1 SGHTA and CDR2 FQGTGA. J lost 7 bases, V lost 6 bases, and 8 bases had no gene match. The CDR3 consists of 14 residues. CDR3 coding DNA: TGTGCCAGCAGGCCCGACAGGGGGCTGGGTGAAGCTTTCTTT. Protein product: CASRPDRGLGEAFF.

This sequence joins TRBV30 and TRBJ1-1, with no clear D. The germline gives CDR1 GTSNPN, CDR2 SVGIG (reference sequence). The CDR3 has 14 residues. V was clipped by 3 bases and J by 8 bases, with 19 bases between them. The DNA of the CDR3 is TGTGCCTGGAGGGCTGGGAAGTGGGTGCAGGAAGCTTTCTTT. It encodes CAWRAGKWVQEAFF.

In this sample, this clone turned up a few times. The chain links TRBV5-6 to TRBJ1-4, with D uncertain. Trimming left V 1 base short and J 8 bases short, with 18 bases between. CDR3 length: 16 amino acids. Germline-derived CDR1 and CDR2 are SGHDT and YYEEEE. The CDR3 bases are TGTGCCAGCAGCTTGCCTGGGAGCGGTGATGTCGAAAAACTGTTTTTT. Translated, it gives CASSLPGSGDVEKLFF.

The genes are TRBV30 and TRBJ2-1; 11 bases line up with TRBD2. The V gene's germline CDR1 is GTSNPN and CDR2 SVGIG (reference sequence). The V gene end was trimmed by 4 bases and the J gene end by 2 bases; junction bases not matched to a gene: 7. This CDR3 has 16 residues. The CDR3 spells CAWTVAGLAAYNEQFF. In nucleotides, the CDR3 is TGTGCCTGGACCGTAGCGGGACTAGCGGCCTACAATGAGCAGTTCTTC.

The chain recombines TRBV4-1 with TRBJ2-5; D is perhaps TRBD1 (7 bases). The DNA matches TRBJ2-7 better at its end, which makes the J call doubtful. CDR3 size: 14 residues. Germline-derived CDR1 and CDR2 are MGHRA and YSYEKL. The CDR3 nucleotides are TGCGCCAGCAGTCTGACAGGGAGGACCTACGAGCAGTACTTC. Its translation is CASSLTGRTYEQYF.

This chain joins TRBV5-5 and TRBJ2-3, with D possibly TRBD2 on 7 matching bases. The CDR3 extends over 16 amino acids. Trimming took 6 bases from V and 9 from J, leaving 26 bases between them. Germline V CDR1 and CDR2: SGHKS, YYEKEE (reference sequence). Here the CDR3 reads CASTPRGGGPAGTQYF. For the CDR3, the DNA is TGTGCCAGCACCCCCAGGGGCGGGGGCCCTGCCGGGACGCAGTATTTT.

The chain couples TRBV6-6 to TRBJ2-7, with 7 bases that match TRBD1. With 6 bases clipped from V and 5 bases from J, the junction kept 10 bases outside the gene matches. The CDR3 sequence is 14 residues long. Germline assignment: CDR1 MNHNY and CDR2 SVGAGI (reference sequence). CDR3 nucleotide sequence: TGTGCCAGCAGAGTCACCCGACAGGGCGACGAGCAGTACTTC. Residues: CASRVTRQGDEQYF.

The gene calls are TRBV19 and TRBJ2-5; D is undetermined. Between the trimmed V and J ends, which lost 2 bases and 1 base, there was a span of 11 bases. Germline CDR1 reads LNHDA; CDR2 reads SQIVND (reference sequence). The CDR3 is made up of 15 amino acids. Here the CDR3 DNA reads TGTGCCAGTAGTATAAAGGGTAAAAGCCAAGAGACCCAGTACTTC. Its protein is CASSIKGKSQETQYF.

This clone was detected only once. This chain links TRBV15 with TRBJ2-7, with 8 bases matching TRBD2. From germline, CDR1 is LNHNV and CDR2 YYDKDF (reference sequence). CDR3 length: 16 amino acids. V shed 1 base and J 1 base; nucleotides not matched to a gene: 6. CDR3 amino acids: CATSRGLSSGSYEQYF. DNA for the CDR3: TGTGCCACCAGCAGAGGCCTGTCTAGCGGGTCCTACGAGCAGTACTTC.

On this clone: Sequence at one end of the junction differs from germline and may be a read error. The same CDR3 is also encoded by other DNA sequences in this sample. DNA of the CDR3: TGTGCCTGGAGTCCTCGGGGCTCGGCCGTCGGGGAGTTGTTTTTT. It yields the protein CAWSPRGSAVGELFF. J is TRBJ2-2 and V is TRBV30; TRBD1 or TRBD2 may be the D gene (5 bases each). CDR1 and CDR2 (germline): GTSNPN, SVGIG (reference sequence). The CDR3 loop spans 15 amino acids. Together with reference TRBV30 and TRBJ2-2, the CDR3 gives the full variable domain: SQTIHQWPATLVQPVGSPLSLECTVEGTSNPNLYWYRQAAGRGLQLLFYSVGIGQISSEVPQNLSASRPQDRQFILSSKKLLLSDSGFYLCAWSPRGSAVGELFFGEGSRLTVL.

CDR3 bases: TGCAGTGTGGCGAACACCGGGGAGCTGTTTTTT. Its translation: CSVANTGELFF. This chain connects TRBV20-1 to TRBJ2-2; D gene ambiguous. V dropped 7 bases and J dropped 0 bases, with 3 bases sitting between them. The CDR3 loop spans 11 amino acids. The germline V gene has CDR1 DFQATT and CDR2 SNEGSKA (reference sequence).

The chain uses TRBV10-3 and TRBJ2-7; a possible D gene is TRBD2 (6 bases). Germline CDR1 is ENHRY and CDR2 is SYGVKD. Trimming cost V 5 bases and J 6 bases, with 11 bases left between them. CDR3 size: 12 residues. CDR3 nucleotide sequence: TGTGCCATCAGTAATGGACTACTCGAGCAGTACTTC. Amino acid sequence: CAISNGLLEQYF.

This chain connects TRBV29-1 to TRBJ2-3; tentative D call: TRBD2 (5 bases). The germline V gene encodes CDR1 SQVTM and CDR2 ANQGSEA. The CDR3 totals 13 residues. Trimming took off 7 bases at V and 0 bases at J, with 11 bases between the two ends. The CDR3 DNA follows: TGCAGCGCGAGGGCATATAGCACAGATACGCAGTATTTT. This codes for CSARAYSTDTQYF.

This chain's CDR3 is CASSYSIEREQFF. Here the CDR3 DNA reads TGTGCCAGCAGTTACTCTATAGAGCGCGAGCAGTTCTTC. This rearrangement joins TRBV6-5 to TRBJ2-1; D not resolved. The germline V gene has CDR1 MNHEY and CDR2 SVGAGI. V gave up 0 bases and J gave up 10 bases, with 10 bases separating them. The CDR3 spans 13 residues.

This clone has a single count. The chain couples TRBV5-6 to TRBJ1-1; D gene unclear. CDR3 length: 13 amino acids. From germline, CDR1 is SGHDT and CDR2 YYEEEE. V lost 4 bases to trimming and J lost 2 bases, with 9 bases between them. The CDR3 nucleotides are TGTGCCAGCAGCCCCCCTGATAACACTGAAGCTTTCTTT. Its protein is CASSPPDNTEAFF. The full variable domain, in which reference TRBV5-6 and TRBJ1-1 provide the parts outside the CDR3, is DAGVTQSPTHLIKTRGQQVTLRCSPKSGHDTVSWYQQALGQGPQFIFQYYEEEERQRGNFPDRFSGHQFPNYSSELNVNALLLGDSALYLCASSPPDNTEAFFGQGTRLTVV.